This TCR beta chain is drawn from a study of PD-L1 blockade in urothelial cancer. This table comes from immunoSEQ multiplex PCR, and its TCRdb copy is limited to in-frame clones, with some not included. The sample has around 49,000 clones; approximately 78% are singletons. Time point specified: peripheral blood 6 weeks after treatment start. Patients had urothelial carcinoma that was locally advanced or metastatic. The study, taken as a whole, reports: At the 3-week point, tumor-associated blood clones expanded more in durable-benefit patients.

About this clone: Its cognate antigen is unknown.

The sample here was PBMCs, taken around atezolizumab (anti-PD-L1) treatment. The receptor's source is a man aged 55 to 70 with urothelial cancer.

CDR3 bases: TGTGCCAGCAACAGCCTAGCGGGTCACAATGAGCAGTTCTTC. Translated, it gives CASNSLAGHNEQFF. V and J are TRBV11-2 and TRBJ2-1, with 8 bases that match TRBD2. The V gene end was trimmed by 7 bases and the J gene end by 5 bases; junction bases not matched to a gene: 7. The CDR3 loop spans 14 amino acids. Germline CDR1 and CDR2: SGHAT and FQNNGV.